The 17 T cell receptor beta chains given below trace back to one sample, sequenced in a study of blood T cell repertoires in COVID-19. Sequencing was performed with immunoSEQ multiplex PCR; in TCRdb, only in-frame clones are kept and a portion is missing. The profile shows approximately 250,000 clones, roughly 88% of them singletons. The sequenced sample was PBMCs or T cells enriched from blood (not recorded which). All receptors come from a woman aged 40-49 years with acute COVID-19.

This clone was detected only once. The J gene is TRBJ1-6, the V gene TRBV28; D gene unclear. Per the germline V gene, CDR1 is MDHEN and CDR2 is SYDVKM. This CDR3 comprises 15 residues. The V end was cut by 6 bases, the J end by 7 bases, with 16 bases between. The chain's CDR3 is CASSPPGARNSPLHF. CDR3 coding DNA: TGTGCCAGCAGCCCACCGGGAGCTCGGAATTCACCCCTCCACTTT. Supplemented by reference TRBV28 and TRBJ1-6, the full variable domain reads DVKVTQSSRYLVKRTGEKVFLECVQDMDHENMFWYRQDPGLGLRLIYFSYDVKMKEKGDIPEGYSVSREKKERFSLILESASTNQTSMYLCASSPPGARNSPLHFGNGTRLTVT.

The V call is TRBV30, the J call TRBJ1-4, with TRBD1 matching over 8 bases. This CDR3 contains 13 residues. V shed 8 bases, J shed 3 bases, and the junction held 5 bases outside the gene matches. Germline V gene sequence: CDR1 GTSNPN, CDR2 SVGIG (reference sequence). CDR3 sequence (DNA): TGTGCCCTGCAGGGACAGGCTAATGAAAAACTGTTTTTT. It codes for CALQGQANEKLFF.

This chain connects TRBV27 to TRBJ1-5; 8 nucleotides match TRBD1. After removal of 5 bases from V and 1 base from J, the junction contained 4 bases not matched to a gene. The length of the CDR3 is 15 residues. CDR1 and CDR2 from the germline V gene are MNHEY and SMNVEV (reference sequence). The chain's CDR3 is CASSKGQGSNQPQHF. The CDR3 nucleotides read TGTGCCAGCAGTAAAGGACAGGGCAGCAATCAGCCCCAGCATTTT.

The chain carries TRBV3-1 (or the pseudogene TRBV3-2) and TRBJ1-4; D not certain. Per the germline V gene, CDR1 is LGHDT and CDR2 is YNNKEL (reference sequence). Between the trimmed V and J ends, which lost 1 base and 8 bases, there was a span of 17 bases. This CDR3 contains 16 residues. CDR3 amino acids: CASSQVKGGGEEKLFF. The CDR3 DNA sequence: TGTGCCAGCAGCCAAGTTAAGGGCGGCGGGGAAGAAAAACTGTTTTTT.

The chain joins TRBV28 to TRBJ2-2, with 7 bases that match TRBD2. Germline CDR1 and CDR2: MDHEN and SYDVKM. CDR3 length equals 15 residues. Trimming cost V 3 bases and J 1 base; bases outside gene matches: 2. CDR3 coding DNA: TGTGCCAGCAGTTTCACTAGCGAGAACACCGGGGAGCTGTTTTTT. Translating gives CASSFTSENTGELFF.

This clone appeared once. The chain employs TRBV28 and TRBJ2-2, with 12 bases matching TRBD1. Germline CDR1 is MDHEN and CDR2 is SYDVKM. This CDR3 contains 15 residues. After removal of 9 bases from V and 6 bases from J, the junction contained 8 bases not matched to a gene. CDR3 region: CASHPGQGAPGELFF. Here the CDR3 DNA reads TGTGCCAGTCATCCGGGACAGGGGGCGCCCGGGGAGCTGTTTTTT.

The count of this clone is one. The rearrangement links TRBV10-3 to TRBJ2-5, with 8 nucleotides matching TRBD2. V dropped 0 bases and J dropped 4; count of bases not matched to a gene: 7. The CDR3 consists of 16 residues. Per germline, CDR1 ENHRY and CDR2 SYGVKD. DNA for the CDR3: TGTGCCATCAGTGAGTCGCGGGGGGAAACACTAGAGACCCAGTACTTC. Translated, it gives CAISESRGETLETQYF.

CDR3 DNA: TGCGCCAGCAGCTATAGCGCCTACGAGCAGTACTTC. Amino acid sequence: CASSYSAYEQYF. The V and J genes are TRBV5-1 and TRBJ2-7, with D possibly matching TRBD2 (5 bases). Trimming left V 3 bases short and J 2 bases short, with 6 bases between. CDR3 length equals 12 residues. Germline-derived CDR1 and CDR2 are SGHRS and YFSETQ.

The chain combines TRBV7-9 with TRBJ1-2; TRBD1 might be the D (6 bases). The CDR3 length is 14 residues. V was cut by 1 base and J by 5 bases, with 11 bases left in between. Germline assignment: CDR1 SEHNR and CDR2 FQNEAQ (reference sequence). The CDR3 sequence: CASSLEDRTYGYTF. The CDR3 DNA follows: TGTGCCAGCAGCTTAGAGGACAGAACATATGGCTACACCTTC.

The chain recombines TRBV6-1 with TRBJ1-2, with 9 bases that match TRBD1. The CDR3 is 15 residues long. V trimming: 0 bases; J trimming: 8 bases; junction bases outside the gene matches: 7. Germline V gene sequence: CDR1 MNHNS, CDR2 SASEGT. The CDR3: CASSEAQGQGYGYTF. The CDR3 nucleotides are TGTGCCAGCAGTGAAGCGCAAGGACAGGGGTACGGCTACACCTTC.

A single count supports this clone. This chain connects TRBV2 to TRBJ2-1; 7 bases align to TRBD1. V lost 6 bases to trimming and J lost 6 bases; unmatched junction nucleotides: 8. This CDR3 spans 14 amino acids. CDR1 is SNHLY, CDR2 FYNNEI, per germline. The CDR3 DNA follows: TGTGCCAGCAGGCGACAGGGATTAAGCAATGAGCAGTTCTTC. Protein product: CASRRQGLSNEQFF. The full variable domain, its missing parts supplied by reference TRBV2 and TRBJ2-1, is EPEVTQTPSHQVTQMGQEVILRCVPISNHLYFYWYRQILGQKVEFLVSFYNNEISEKSEIFDDQFSVERPDGSNFTLKIRSTKLEDSAMYFCASRRQGLSNEQFFGPGTRLTVL.

Turning to this clone: The sample has other DNA sequences that encode this CDR3 too. The chain is built from TRBV24-1 and TRBJ2-3; TRBD1 agrees at 8 bases. This CDR3 comprises 13 residues. V trimming: 10 bases; J trimming: 1 base; junction bases outside the gene matches: 3. Germline loops: CDR1 KGHDR, CDR2 SFDVKD. This chain's CDR3 is CATSGQGTDTQYF. CDR3 bases: TGTGCCACTTCGGGACAGGGCACAGATACGCAGTATTTT.

The rearrangement uses TRBV25-1 and TRBJ2-1; 9 bases match TRBD2. Germline lookup yields CDR1 MGHDK and CDR2 SYGVNS. The CDR3 covers 15 residues. Trimming at V came to 6 bases and at J to 8 bases, leaving 11 bases not matched to a gene. DNA of the CDR3: TGTGCCAGCAGGATAGCGGGAGCCCGGGGGGATGAGCAGTTCTTC. Translation gives CASRIAGARGDEQFF.

The chain uses TRBV27 and TRBJ1-1; perhaps TRBD1 as D (5 bases). The CDR3 runs 14 residues. Between the trimmed V and J ends, which lost 5 bases and 1 base, there was a span of 11 bases. The germline gives CDR1 MNHEY, CDR2 SMNVEV (reference sequence). CDR3 protein: CASSTLGGNTEAFF. CDR3 coding DNA: TGTGCCAGCAGTACTCTCGGGGGGAACACTGAAGCTTTCTTT.

V usage is TRBV19 and J usage is TRBJ1-2; TRBD1 matches at 7 bases. V gave up 7 bases and J gave up 0 bases; unmatched junction bases: 11. The CDR3 runs 16 residues. Germline values: CDR1 LNHDA, CDR2 SQIVND (reference sequence). The CDR3 DNA reads as TGTGCCAGTACCCAAACGGGGGACAGATCTAACTATGGCTACACCTTC. It is translated as CASTQTGDRSNYGYTF.

V gene TRBV25-1 combines with J gene TRBJ1-1, with D possibly being TRBD1 (6 bases). The V gene lost 6 bases and the J gene lost 3 bases, with 17 bases spanning the gap. CDR3 length equals 15 residues. CDR1 and CDR2 from the germline V gene are MGHDK and SYGVNS. CDR3 DNA sequence: TGTGCCAGCAGAGGACAGACCACATCGGACACTGAAGCTTTCTTT. This gives the protein CASRGQTTSDTEAFF. Full variable domain (rest looked up from reference TRBV25-1 and TRBJ1-1): EADIYQTPRYLVIGTGKKITLECSQTMGHDKMYWYQQDPGMELHLIHYSYGVNSTEKGDLSSESTVSRIRTEHFPLTLESARPSHTSQYLCASRGQTTSDTEAFFGQGTRLTVV.

The chain links TRBV25-1 to TRBJ1-4; 9 nucleotides align to TRBD1. The J segment lost 8 bases and the V segment lost 6 bases, leaving 10 bases of the junction unmatched. The CDR3 contains 15 residues. CDR1 and CDR2 from the germline V gene are MGHDK and SYGVNS. CDR3 in DNA: TGTGCCAGCAGCGCAACCGGGACAGGGTACGAAAAACTGTTTTTT. Translated: CASSATGTGYEKLFF.